The 28 T cell receptor beta chains below were found in one sample sequenced in a study of cytomegalovirus exposure and HLA in healthy donors. The study ran its PCR with 60 Vbeta and 13 Jbeta primers. The method was immunoSEQ multiplex PCR; TCRdb's version includes in-frame clones alone and lacks a portion of them. Here the sample spans 150,000 to 200,000 clones, about 90% being singletons. Sequencing was carried out using PBMCs. These receptors were taken from a girl in the first two years of life in good health and CMV-seronegative.

The rearrangement joins TRBV29-1 to TRBJ2-1; the D gene is possibly TRBD1 (5 bases). From germline, CDR1 is SQVTM and CDR2 ANQGSEA. This CDR3 is 13 amino acids long. V was clipped by 3 bases and J by 2 bases, with 8 bases between them. CDR3 sequence reads: CSVEGLTYNEQFF. CDR3 nucleotide sequence: TGCAGCGTTGAGGGGCTTACCTACAATGAGCAGTTCTTC.

V is TRBV30 and J is TRBJ2-5; 8 bases are shared with TRBD2. V trimming: 3 bases; J trimming: 5 bases; junction bases outside the gene matches: 8. The germline V gene encodes CDR1 GTSNPN and CDR2 SVGIG (reference sequence). CDR3 size: 14 residues. Written as DNA, the CDR3 is TGTGCCTGGAGGACGGGAGGGGCCCGGGAGACCCAGTACTTC. Encoded protein: CAWRTGGARETQYF.

The genes are TRBV30 and TRBJ1-1; D uncertain. Germline lookup yields CDR1 GTSNPN and CDR2 SVGIG (reference sequence). V lost 3 bases and J lost 2, with 10 bases in between. The CDR3 totals 13 residues. The CDR3 bases are TGTGCCTGGAGCCGAACCGGTAACACTGAAGCTTTCTTT. Encoded protein: CAWSRTGNTEAFF. Full variable domain (remainder filled in from reference TRBV30 and TRBJ1-1): SQTIHQWPATLVQPVGSPLSLECTVEGTSNPNLYWYRQAAGRGLQLLFYSVGIGQISSEVPQNLSASRPQDRQFILSSKKLLLSDSGFYLCAWSRTGNTEAFFGQGTRLTVV.

The chain employs TRBV7-2 and TRBJ2-5, with D uncertain. The CDR3 totals 13 residues. Germline CDR1 is SGHTA and CDR2 is FQGNSA. V lost 2 bases and J lost 1, with 5 bases in between. The DNA for the CDR3 is TGTGCCAGCAGCTTATCCGGCCAAGAGACCCAGTACTTC. Translation gives CASSLSGQETQYF.

The rearrangement uses TRBV5-1 and TRBJ2-7; D possibly corresponds to TRBD2 (6 bases). V was pared by 4 bases and J by 0 bases, with 11 bases between. The germline CDR1 and CDR2 sequences are SGHRS and YFSETQ. The CDR3 length is 14 residues. Here the CDR3 DNA reads TGCGCCAGCAGCGGGGGACTGGCCTCCTACGAGCAGTACTTC. Residues: CASSGGLASYEQYF.

This clone occurred once. The chain carries TRBV7-3 and TRBJ2-2; no reliable D call. Trimming shortened V by 5 bases and J by 1 base, and 11 bases separated the two germline ends. CDR1 and CDR2 from the germline V gene are SGHTA and FQGTGA. The CDR3 is made up of 15 amino acids. In nucleotides, the CDR3 is TGTGCCAGCAGCGGGCTACCGGTGAACACCGGGGAGCTGTTTTTT. Protein product: CASSGLPVNTGELFF.

The chain couples TRBV2 to TRBJ1-2, with D tentatively TRBD1 (5 bases). V was shortened by 2 bases and J by 6 bases, with 28 bases between the two germline ends. Germline V lookup: CDR1 SNHLY, CDR2 FYNNEI. The CDR3 runs 19 residues. The CDR3 sequence: CASSETGISGLPTGNGYTF. As DNA, the CDR3 is TGTGCCAGCAGTGAAACTGGGATCTCGGGACTACCTACGGGGAATGGCTACACCTTC.

The chain carries TRBV23-1 and TRBJ2-1; D remains ambiguous. TRBV23-1 qualifies as an ORF whose function is uncertain. The CDR3 contains 13 residues. Trimming stripped 4 bases from V and 0 bases from J, with 4 bases between. For the CDR3, the DNA is TGCGCCAGCAGTCGGCACTCCTACAATGAGCAGTTCTTC. This translates into CASSRHSYNEQFF.

V usage is TRBV9 and J usage is TRBJ2-3, with D maybe TRBD1 (5 bases). The CDR3 loop spans 15 amino acids. V lost 0 bases and J 3 bases, leaving 11 bases between the germline ends. Germline assignment: CDR1 SGDLS and CDR2 YYNGEE. CDR3 loop: CASSVGIQGTDTQYF. The CDR3 DNA follows: TGTGCCAGCAGCGTAGGTATTCAGGGTACAGATACGCAGTATTTT.

V gene TRBV7-8 combines with J gene TRBJ1-2; D perhaps matches TRBD1 (5 bases). The V and J ends lost 5 bases and 0 bases respectively, with 10 bases between them. Germline values: CDR1 SGHVS, CDR2 FQNEAQ. CDR3 length: 14 amino acids. The CDR3 loop is CASSPRQSNYGYTF. The DNA for the CDR3 is TGTGCCAGCAGCCCCCGACAGTCTAACTATGGCTACACCTTC.

The rearrangement uses TRBV4-1 and TRBJ2-5; TRBD1 is a possible D gene (6 bases). Trimming removed 4 bases at V and 5 bases at J, with 29 bases between. The V gene's germline CDR1 is MGHRA and CDR2 YSYEKL. The CDR3 is 19 amino acids. The CDR3 here is CASSLRYLANRATWETQYF. The CDR3 nucleotides read TGCGCCAGCAGCCTGCGGTATCTTGCAAACAGGGCCACATGGGAGACCCAGTACTTC.

The chain carries TRBV2 and TRBJ1-1; weak D call: TRBD1 (5 bases). Germline lookup yields CDR1 SNHLY and CDR2 FYNNEI. The V end was cut by 1 base, the J end by 3 bases, with 21 bases between. CDR3 length: 18 amino acids. The CDR3 DNA reads as TGTGCCAGCAGTGAAGATTGGGCCTCGGACATCTTTTACACTGAAGCTTTCTTT. It encodes CASSEDWASDIFYTEAFF.

V usage is TRBV25-1 and J usage is TRBJ2-2; 7 nucleotides line up with TRBD1. This CDR3 is built from 13 residues. The ends lost 6 bases at V and 7 bases at J; junction bases unmatched: 5. CDR1 and CDR2 (germline): MGHDK, SYGVNS. This chain's CDR3 is CASRGQLVGELFF. For the CDR3, the DNA is TGTGCCAGCAGGGGACAGTTGGTCGGGGAGCTGTTTTTT. Full variable domain (missing parts from reference TRBV25-1 and TRBJ2-2): EADIYQTPRYLVIGTGKKITLECSQTMGHDKMYWYQQDPGMELHLIHYSYGVNSTEKGDLSSESTVSRIRTEHFPLTLESARPSHTSQYLCASRGQLVGELFFGEGSRLTVL.

This chain joins TRBV2 and TRBJ2-5; D possibly corresponds to TRBD2 (6 bases). Germline values: CDR1 SNHLY, CDR2 FYNNEI. This CDR3 is built from 15 residues. V was shortened by 1 base and J by 1 base, with 10 bases between the two germline ends. The CDR3 spells CASSEGLVSQETQYF. CDR3 sequence (DNA): TGTGCCAGCAGTGAAGGACTAGTATCCCAAGAGACCCAGTACTTC.

V gene TRBV2 combines with J gene TRBJ1-3; D might be TRBD1 (5 bases). Per germline, CDR1 SNHLY and CDR2 FYNNEI. Trimming took off 2 bases at V and 0 bases at J, with 14 bases between the two ends. The CDR3 has 17 residues. Here the CDR3 DNA reads TGTGCCAGCAGTGAACTTGGGGCAGGGATCTCTGGAAACACCATATATTTT. This codes for CASSELGAGISGNTIYF.

This sequence joins TRBV5-1 and TRBJ1-4, with D hard to call. The CDR3 covers 14 residues. Germline V gives CDR1 SGHRS, CDR2 YFSETQ. V was shortened by 4 bases and J by 0 bases, with 7 bases between the two germline ends. As DNA, the CDR3 is TGCGCCAGCAGCCCCAGTGCAACTAATGAAAAACTGTTTTTT. Translated, it gives CASSPSATNEKLFF.

The V and J genes are TRBV14 and TRBJ1-1, with D maybe TRBD1 (6 bases). V was cut by 1 base and J by 9 bases, with 12 bases left in between. CDR1 and CDR2 from the germline V gene are SGHDN and FVKESK. The CDR3 totals 13 residues. CDR3 amino acids: CASSQGGGHKAFF. In DNA form, the CDR3 reads TGTGCCAGCAGCCAAGGCGGGGGCCATAAAGCTTTCTTT. Using reference TRBV14 and TRBJ1-1 for the parts outside the CDR3, the full variable domain is EAGVTQFPSHSVIEKGQTVTLRCDPISGHDNLYWYRRVMGKEIKFLLHFVKESKQDESGMPNNRFLAERTGGTYSTLKVQPAELEDSGVYFCASSQGGGHKAFFGQGTRLTVV.

This clone appeared once. V is TRBV9 and J is TRBJ2-1, with a tentative D call TRBD2 (6 bases). Trimming stripped 0 bases from V and 0 bases from J, with 19 bases between. This CDR3 is built from 19 residues. Germline CDR1 SGDLS, CDR2 YYNGEE. Here the CDR3 reads CASSVAAGTWGSSYNEQFF. The CDR3 DNA reads TGTGCCAGCAGCGTAGCGGCGGGGACGTGGGGGAGCTCCTACAATGAGCAGTTCTTC.

The genes are TRBV11-1 and TRBJ2-1; 12 nucleotides line up with TRBD1. Unmatched junction bases numbered 5, after V lost 3 bases and J lost 14 bases. The germline V gene encodes CDR1 SGHAT and CDR2 FQDESV (reference sequence). The CDR3 runs to 13 residues. The chain's CDR3 is CASSLGQGAVKFF. CDR3 DNA: TGTGCCAGCAGCTTGGGACAGGGGGCAGTAAAGTTCTTC.

The rearrangement links TRBV15 to TRBJ1-2; D is unresolved. The CDR3 has 14 residues. Germline values: CDR1 LNHNV, CDR2 YYDKDF (reference sequence). V was clipped by 1 base and J by 6 bases, with 12 bases between them. The CDR3 coding sequence is TGTGCCACCAGCAGAGGTGCCCGGGATCATGGCTACACCTTC. Translation gives CATSRGARDHGYTF.

The chain employs TRBV6-6 and TRBJ2-1, with D tentatively TRBD1 (5 bases). Trimming cost V 0 bases and J 5 bases, with 11 bases left between them. Germline-derived CDR1 and CDR2 are MNHNY and SVGAGI (reference sequence). The CDR3 length is 15 residues. The CDR3 region is CASSYSKSGNNEQFF. In DNA, the CDR3 is TGTGCCAGCAGTTACTCTAAATCAGGGAACAATGAGCAGTTCTTC.

The count of this clone is one. V is TRBV9 and J is TRBJ2-7, with a tentative D call TRBD2 (5 bases). The CDR3 totals 15 residues. The V end was cut by 3 bases, the J end by 3 bases, with 16 bases between. Per germline, CDR1 SGDLS and CDR2 YYNGEE. CDR3 sequence reads: CASSAEDGRDYEQYF. The CDR3 DNA sequence: TGTGCCAGCAGCGCCGAAGATGGGAGAGACTACGAGCAGTACTTC.

The chain couples TRBV5-6 to TRBJ1-1; tentatively, D is TRBD1 (5 bases). Germline V gene lookup returns CDR1 SGHDT and CDR2 YYEEEE. The CDR3 extends over 14 amino acids. With 2 bases removed from V and 4 bases from J, the gap between germline ends came to 12 bases. This CDR3 reads CASSFSGGSTEAFF. In nucleotides, the CDR3 is TGTGCCAGCAGCTTTTCCGGGGGTTCCACTGAAGCTTTCTTT.

V usage is TRBV11-2 and J usage is TRBJ2-7; weak D call: TRBD2 (6 bases). Between the trimmed V and J ends, which lost 5 bases and 5 bases, there was a span of 22 bases. CDR1 and CDR2 from the germline V gene are SGHAT and FQNNGV. CDR3 length: 16 residues. The CDR3 loop reads CASSPHGSQVENEQYF. The DNA for the CDR3 is TGTGCCAGCAGCCCACACGGGAGCCAGGTCGAGAACGAGCAGTACTTC.

This clone appeared once. This chain connects TRBV2 to TRBJ2-7; possible D gene TRBD1, 6 bases. V was clipped by 0 bases and J by 7 bases, with 13 bases between them. The CDR3 has 14 amino acids. CDR1 and CDR2 from the germline V gene are SNHLY and FYNNEI. The CDR3 spells CASSEAYRDGEQYF. The CDR3 DNA follows: TGTGCCAGCAGTGAAGCGTACAGGGATGGGGAGCAGTACTTC.

This chain uses TRBV12-5 with TRBJ2-2; 8 nucleotides agree with TRBD1. With 4 bases clipped from V and 2 bases from J, the junction kept 6 bases outside the gene matches. The CDR3 is 16 amino acids. CDR1 is LGHNT and CDR2 is FRNRAP in the germline V gene. Here the CDR3 reads CASGSAGTGNTGELFF. CDR3 nucleotide sequence: TGTGCTAGTGGTTCGGCCGGGACAGGAAACACCGGGGAGCTGTTTTTT. Complete variable domain (other parts from reference TRBV12-5 and TRBJ2-2): DARVTQTPRHKVTEMGQEVTMRCQPILGHNTVFWYRQTMMQGLELLAYFRNRAPLDDSGMPKDRFSAEMPDATLATLKIQPSEPRDSAVYFCASGSAGTGNTGELFFGEGSRLTVL.

The genes are TRBV5-4 and TRBJ2-7, with TRBD2 as a possible D gene (6 bases). Trimming left V 4 bases short and J 5 bases short, with 13 bases between. This CDR3 region has 13 residues. The germline V gene has CDR1 SGHNT and CDR2 YYREEE (reference sequence). The CDR3 here is CASSPPGGDEQYF. For the CDR3, the DNA is TGTGCCAGCAGCCCTCCCGGGGGAGACGAGCAGTACTTC.

The chain is built from TRBV5-1 and TRBJ2-5; 8 bases are shared with TRBD2. The CDR3 is 16 residues long. J lost 2 bases, V lost 2 bases, and 8 bases had no gene match. From germline, CDR1 is SGHRS and CDR2 YFSETQ. The chain's CDR3 is CASSLRSGGYQETQYF. CDR3 bases: TGCGCCAGCAGCTTAAGGAGCGGGGGCTATCAAGAGACCCAGTACTTC. The full variable domain, with the rest looked up from reference TRBV5-1 and TRBJ2-5, is KAGVTQTPRYLIKTRGQQVTLSCSPISGHRSVSWYQQTPGQGLQFLFEYFSETQRNKGNFPGRFSGRQFSNSRSEMNVSTLELGDSALYLCASSLRSGGYQETQYFGPGTRLLVL.